Below are 15 T cell receptor beta chains sequenced from a single sample in a study of OX40 agonist ivuxolimab in advanced cancers. Produced via immunoSEQ multiplex PCR; TCRdb's table is partial and in-frame only. The top ten clones hold around 1.5% of a sample with over 50,000 clones, around nine tenths of them seen once. The material sequenced was CD4+ or CD8+ T cells sorted from blood, taken in a trial of the OX40 agonist ivuxolimab. These receptors were obtained from an adult with an advanced solid tumor such as melanoma, head and neck, liver or kidney cancer.

J is TRBJ2-3 and V is TRBV10-3, with D possibly matching TRBD2 (5 bases). Germline CDR1 and CDR2: ENHRY and SYGVKD. Trimming stripped 8 bases from V and 1 base from J, with 16 bases between. The CDR3 has 15 amino acids. CDR3: CAIDSGEWGTDTQYF. The CDR3 nucleotides are TGTGCCATCGACTCTGGGGAGTGGGGCACAGATACGCAGTATTTT.

This chain connects TRBV7-6 to TRBJ2-5, with D possibly being TRBD1 or TRBD2 (5 bases each). CDR3 size: 13 residues. CDR1 is SGHVS and CDR2 is FNYEAQ in the germline V gene. V shed 1 base and J shed 5 bases, with 8 bases lying between them. CDR3 in DNA: TGTGCCAGCAGCTTAGTGGGGGAGGAGACCCAGTACTTC. This translates into CASSLVGEETQYF.

The J gene is TRBJ2-3, the V gene TRBV9, with D unclear. The CDR3 sequence is 17 residues long. CDR1 and CDR2 from the germline V gene are SGDLS and YYNGEE. The V end lost 0 bases, the J end lost 2 bases, and 16 bases lay between the germline ends. CDR3 amino acids: CASSVGTSAPLTDTQYF. CDR3 DNA: TGTGCCAGCAGCGTAGGAACGAGCGCCCCTCTCACAGATACGCAGTATTTT.

V usage is TRBV2 and J usage is TRBJ2-1, with 8 bases lining up with TRBD1. This CDR3 is 13 amino acids long. Germline V gives CDR1 SNHLY, CDR2 FYNNEI. V dropped 7 bases and J dropped 6; count of bases not matched to a gene: 5. The CDR3 DNA reads as TGTGCCAGCATTGGGACAGGCGGCAATGAGCAGTTCTTC. Amino acids: CASIGTGGNEQFF.

The chain uses TRBV15 and TRBJ1-1; D uncertain. From germline, CDR1 is LNHNV and CDR2 YYDKDF (reference sequence). The CDR3 covers 14 residues. The V and J ends lost 0 bases and 1 base respectively, with 6 bases between them. The DNA for the CDR3 is TGTGCCACCAGCAGAGATTTGGAGAACACTGAAGCTTTCTTT. This translates into CATSRDLENTEAFF.

DNA for the CDR3: TGCGCCAGCATGGCCAGTCCGAACACTGAAGCTTTCTTT. Protein product: CASMASPNTEAFF. The rearrangement uses TRBV5-1 and TRBJ1-1; no clear D gene. V was clipped by 6 bases and J by 1 base, with 10 bases between them. This CDR3 has 13 residues. Germline V gene sequence: CDR1 SGHRS, CDR2 YFSETQ.

The chain employs TRBV29-1 and TRBJ1-1; D may be TRBD1 (6 bases). Germline V gene sequence: CDR1 SQVTM, CDR2 ANQGSEA. CDR3 length equals 13 residues. Between the trimmed V and J ends, which lost 6 bases and 2 bases, there was a span of 13 bases. As DNA, the CDR3 is TGCAGCGTAAAAGTAGGGGGTAACACTGAAGCTTTCTTT. Amino acid sequence: CSVKVGGNTEAFF.

The chain uses TRBV6-5 and TRBJ1-1; 10 bases are shared with TRBD1. The V gene end was trimmed by 0 bases and the J gene end by 3 bases; junction bases not matched to a gene: 1. Germline CDR1 is MNHEY and CDR2 is SVGAGI. The CDR3 contains 15 residues. CDR3 in DNA: TGTGCCAGCAGTTACTCCGGACAGGGGGACACTGAAGCTTTCTTT. Protein: CASSYSGQGDTEAFF.

The chain has TRBV2 and TRBJ1-2; D is possibly TRBD1 (6 bases). Trimming shortened V by 6 bases and J by 0 bases, and 11 bases separated the two germline ends. The germline V gene encodes CDR1 SNHLY and CDR2 FYNNEI. The CDR3 totals 14 residues. The CDR3 DNA follows: TGTGCCAGCAGGACCGGGACAACTAACTATGGCTACACCTTC. The encoded protein is CASRTGTTNYGYTF.

The chain employs TRBV5-6 and TRBJ2-5, with D possibly being TRBD2 (6 bases). The CDR3 is 14 residues long. Looked up from germline, CDR1 is SGHDT and CDR2 is YYEEEE. V was cut by 2 bases and J by 9 bases, with 17 bases left in between. CDR3 in amino acids: CASSLLEGPGSQYF. The DNA of the CDR3 is TGTGCCAGCAGCTTATTGGAGGGCCCAGGGTCCCAGTACTTC.

The CDR3 protein is CASSQGGWGQPQHF. The CDR3 DNA sequence: TGCGCCAGCAGCCAAGGCGGGTGGGGACAGCCCCAGCATTTT. This chain joins TRBV4-1 and TRBJ1-5; D is unresolved. The germline V gene encodes CDR1 MGHRA and CDR2 YSYEKL. There are 14 residues in the CDR3. V dropped 1 base and J dropped 7 bases, with 11 bases sitting between them.

The chain carries TRBV7-3 and TRBJ2-5, with TRBD2 matching over 14 bases. Per germline, CDR1 SGHTA and CDR2 FQGTGA. The CDR3 spans 15 residues. The J segment lost 11 bases and the V segment lost 5 bases, leaving 10 bases of the junction unmatched. The CDR3 sequence is CASSPGLAGVAEQYF. The CDR3 bases are TGTGCCAGCAGCCCGGGACTAGCGGGAGTTGCTGAGCAGTACTTC.

V gene TRBV30 combines with J gene TRBJ1-6; a possible D gene is TRBD1 (5 bases). The germline CDR1 and CDR2 sequences are GTSNPN and SVGIG (reference sequence). The CDR3 runs to 14 residues. With 0 bases removed from V and 5 bases from J, the gap between germline ends came to 8 bases. CDR3 loop: CAWSVQGHNSPLHF. CDR3 DNA sequence: TGTGCCTGGAGTGTCCAGGGACATAATTCACCCCTCCACTTT.

This sequence joins TRBV7-9 and TRBJ2-2; D is unclear. The germline gives CDR1 SEHNR, CDR2 FQNEAQ (reference sequence). The CDR3 covers 11 residues. With 3 bases removed from V and 6 bases from J, the gap between germline ends came to 2 bases. Written as DNA, the CDR3 is TGTGCCAGCAGCTTCGCCGGGGAGCTGTTTTTT. The encoded protein is CASSFAGELFF.

V usage is TRBV6-1 and J usage is TRBJ2-1; 7 bases line up with TRBD1. Losses at the gene ends were 4 bases for V and 0 bases for J; bases not matched to a gene: 6. The CDR3 extends over 16 amino acids. Germline lookup yields CDR1 MNHNS and CDR2 SASEGT. The CDR3: CASSAATGYSYNEQFF. The CDR3 DNA sequence: TGTGCCAGCAGTGCGGCGACAGGGTACTCCTACAATGAGCAGTTCTTC.